These 15 T cell receptor beta chains share one sample of origin, sequenced in a study of blood T cell repertoires in COVID-19. Assay: immunoSEQ multiplex PCR; the TCRdb copy retains only in-frame clones and omits some. The sample yields around 150,000 clones, more than 75% seen once. The sequenced sample was peripheral blood. Receptor source: a man aged 55 to 70 who had recovered from COVID-19.

V gene TRBV5-6 combines with J gene TRBJ1-2, with no clear D. Germline V gene data show CDR1 as SGHDT and CDR2 as YYEEEE. Trimming pared 5 bases from V and 0 bases from J, leaving 14 bases between. The CDR3 covers 15 residues. The CDR3 protein is CASRSLGQANYGYTF. The CDR3 nucleotides are TGTGCCAGCAGGTCCCTGGGCCAGGCTAACTATGGCTACACCTTC.

This clone has just a few counts. The J gene is TRBJ2-1, the V gene TRBV6-2 or TRBV6-3; D is perhaps TRBD2 (6 bases). CDR1 is MNHEY and CDR2 is SVGEGT in the germline V gene. V was clipped by 4 bases and J by 3 bases, with 7 bases between them. The CDR3 sequence is 13 residues long. As DNA, the CDR3 is TGTGCCAGCAGTTGGGGAGGCTACAATGAGCAGTTCTTC. Translation: CASSWGGYNEQFF.

The table lists this clone with a few counts. The rearrangement uses TRBV28 and TRBJ2-3, with D uncertain. Per the germline V gene, CDR1 is MDHEN and CDR2 is SYDVKM. V was pared by 5 bases and J by 2 bases, with 5 bases between. This CDR3 region has 12 residues. As DNA, the CDR3 is TGTGCCAGCAGTCTCCCCACAGATACGCAGTATTTT. Its protein is CASSLPTDTQYF.

The chain employs TRBV5-6 and TRBJ1-1, with D possibly matching TRBD1 (6 bases). The V gene's germline CDR1 is SGHDT and CDR2 YYEEEE. CDR3 size: 12 residues. With 2 bases removed from V and 8 bases from J, the gap between germline ends came to 10 bases. The CDR3 DNA sequence: TGTGCCAGCAGCTTCGGACAGTTGGAAGCTTTCTTT. Translated, it gives CASSFGQLEAFF.

This chain connects TRBV21-1 to TRBJ2-1; the table's D call, TRBD1, was not checked against the DNA. TRBV21-1 is designated a pseudogene. The CDR3 is 18 residues long. The CDR3 DNA follows: TGTGCCAGCAGCAAAGACCCCCGGACAGGGAGCTCCTACAATGAGCAGTTCTTC. This gives the protein CASSKDPRTGSSYNEQFF.

This chain uses TRBV18 with TRBJ1-5; D is perhaps TRBD1 (6 bases). Looked up from germline, CDR1 is KGHSH and CDR2 is LQKENI. This CDR3 comprises 15 residues. V was cut by 3 bases and J by 0 bases, with 9 bases left in between. CDR3 loop: CASSPGQLSNQPQHF. The CDR3 nucleotides are TGTGCCAGCTCACCCGGACAGCTTAGCAATCAGCCCCAGCATTTT.

The chain combines TRBV5-8 with TRBJ2-7; the match to TRBD1 covers 8 bases. V lost 4 bases, J lost 4 bases, and 10 bases stayed unmatched. This CDR3 spans 15 amino acids. Germline V gives CDR1 SGHTS, CDR2 YDEGEE. DNA for the CDR3: TGTGCCAGCAGCACCCGGACAGGGAGGAGGTACGAGCAGTACTTC. Its protein product is CASSTRTGRRYEQYF.

V and J are TRBV7-2 and TRBJ1-3; no reliable D call. Germline CDR1 SGHTA, CDR2 FQGNSA. The germline V and J ends were trimmed by 1 base and 4 bases, with 14 bases remaining between them. The CDR3 length is 16 residues. CDR3 amino acids: CASSLGGVRSGNTIYF. In nucleotides, the CDR3 is TGTGCCAGCAGCTTAGGAGGAGTGCGGTCCGGAAACACCATATATTTT.

This chain links TRBV6-2 or TRBV6-3 with TRBJ1-1; unclear D gene. The V and J ends lost 4 bases and 4 bases respectively, with 13 bases between them. Germline V CDR1 and CDR2: MNHEY, SVGEGT. The CDR3 is 14 amino acids. In DNA, the CDR3 is TGTGCCAGCAGTTTGGACCGGAGGAGCACTGAAGCTTTCTTT. Amino acid sequence: CASSLDRRSTEAFF.

The chain has TRBV7-2 and TRBJ2-1; D is uncertain. CDR1 SGHTA and CDR2 FQGNSA come from the germline V gene. V gave up 6 bases and J gave up 0 bases, with 12 bases separating them. This CDR3 comprises 15 residues. The CDR3 spells CASSLRTGSYNEQFF. The DNA of the CDR3 is TGTGCCAGCAGTCTCCGAACTGGCTCCTACAATGAGCAGTTCTTC.

The rearrangement joins TRBV27 to TRBJ2-2; maybe TRBD2 (5 bases). The V gene's germline CDR1 is MNHEY and CDR2 SMNVEV (reference sequence). The CDR3 length is 14 residues. Trimming shortened V by 6 bases and J by 4 bases, and 12 bases separated the two germline ends. CDR3 coding DNA: TGTGCCAGCAGGGACTGGCTGGTCACCGGGGAGCTGTTTTTT. Translation gives CASRDWLVTGELFF.

The rearrangement uses TRBV7-9 and TRBJ1-4; no clear D gene. Looked up from germline, CDR1 is SEHNR and CDR2 is FQNEAQ (reference sequence). The CDR3 sequence is 14 residues long. V was trimmed by 3 bases and J by 1 base, leaving 6 bases between them. CDR3 DNA sequence: TGTGCCAGCAGCTTCGAGGGAACTAATGAAAAACTGTTTTTT. Encoded protein: CASSFEGTNEKLFF.

In this sample, this clone turned up once. This chain connects TRBV28 to TRBJ2-3; no clear D gene. Per germline, CDR1 MDHEN and CDR2 SYDVKM. The CDR3 loop spans 13 amino acids. Trimming stripped 4 bases from V and 1 base from J, with 6 bases between. This CDR3 is CASSSRGTDTQYF. In DNA form, the CDR3 reads TGTGCCAGCAGTTCCCGGGGCACAGATACGCAGTATTTT.

This clone came up a few times. V gene TRBV2 combines with J gene TRBJ1-5, with D unclear. This CDR3 is built from 13 residues. Germline V gene sequence: CDR1 SNHLY, CDR2 FYNNEI. Deletions cut 1 base from V and 7 bases from J, with 8 bases between. The CDR3 DNA reads TGTGCCAGCAGTGAAGACGAGGGACAGCCCCAGCATTTT. It specifies CASSEDEGQPQHF. Combining the CDR3 with reference TRBV2 and TRBJ1-5 gives the whole variable domain EPEVTQTPSHQVTQMGQEVILRCVPISNHLYFYWYRQILGQKVEFLVSFYNNEISEKSEIFDDQFSVERPDGSNFTLKIRSTKLEDSAMYFCASSEDEGQPQHFGDGTRLSIL.

This chain's CDR3 is CASSVAVGSGSRGDTQYF. CDR3 in DNA: TGTGCCAGCAGCGTAGCTGTGGGAAGCGGGAGCCGGGGAGATACGCAGTATTTT. The gene calls are TRBV9 and TRBJ2-3, with TRBD2 identical over 8 bases. The V gene's germline CDR1 is SGDLS and CDR2 YYNGEE. V was pared by 0 bases and J by 5 bases, with 14 bases of the junction left unmatched. The CDR3 has 18 amino acids.